This passage covers 3 T cell receptor beta chains from one sample sequenced in a study of blood T cell repertoires in COVID-19. This table comes from immunoSEQ multiplex PCR, and its TCRdb copy is limited to in-frame clones, with some not included. The sample has approximately 100,000 clones; roughly nine tenths are singletons. Sequencing was carried out using peripheral blood. All receptors come from a human donor in a cohort sampled during active COVID-19.

This rearrangement joins TRBV12-5 to TRBJ1-1, with D perhaps matching TRBD1 (6 bases). This CDR3 comprises 13 residues. V dropped 7 bases and J dropped 2 bases, with 11 bases sitting between them. The germline CDR1 and CDR2 sequences are LGHNT and FRNRAP. The CDR3 here is CASERQVNTEAFF. CDR3 coding DNA: TGTGCTAGTGAGCGACAGGTTAACACTGAAGCTTTCTTT. Based on the CDR3 plus reference TRBV12-5 and TRBJ1-1, the full variable domain is DARVTQTPRHKVTEMGQEVTMRCQPILGHNTVFWYRQTMMQGLELLAYFRNRAPLDDSGMPKDRFSAEMPDATLATLKIQPSEPRDSAVYFCASERQVNTEAFFGQGTRLTVV.

The table lists this clone with a count of one. This sequence joins TRBV19 and TRBJ1-3; the D gene is possibly TRBD1 (6 bases). The CDR3 contains 14 residues. Germline values: CDR1 LNHDA, CDR2 SQIVND (reference sequence). Trimming left V 5 bases short and J 6 bases short, with 14 bases between. The CDR3 coding sequence is TGTGCCAGTAGTCCACAGGGAGTCGCAAACACCATATATTTT. It is translated as CASSPQGVANTIYF.

The chain joins TRBV6-4 to TRBJ2-3, with D tentatively TRBD2 (5 bases). From germline, CDR1 is MRHNA and CDR2 SNTAGT. CDR3 length equals 15 residues. The germline V and J ends were trimmed by 6 bases and 4 bases, with 17 bases remaining between them. CDR3: CASSKKGDGADTQYF. The CDR3 nucleotides are TGTGCCAGCAGCAAAAAGGGAGATGGAGCAGATACGCAGTATTTT.